In this sample, the clone carrying this T cell receptor beta chain turned up once. Its antigen is not known. This CDR3 is built from 14 residues. Trimming took off 5 bases at V and 7 bases at J, with 17 bases between the two ends. The germline gives CDR1 SEHNR, CDR2 FQNEAQ (reference sequence). This record belongs to a study of siplizumab effects on memory and regulatory T cells. Only in-frame clones appear in the TCRdb table, and some are missing; sequencing was by immunoSEQ multiplex PCR. The data show about 100,000 clones, with roughly 94% seen just once and about 1.4% held by the top ten. Findings of the study overall: There was no confirmation of the suppressive function of proliferating Tregs from siplizumab cultures. Siplizumab conditions gave an average of approximately 70% Treg-derived mappable alloreactive CD4+ clones, versus about 30% for controls. Among alloreactive clones, only a minor fraction mapped to unstimulated subsets.

Sequenced material: non-Treg CD4+ T cells sorted from blood. The genes are TRBV7-9 and TRBJ1-1, with D hard to call. The sequence derives from a human donor in good health. Here the CDR3 DNA reads TGTGCCAGCAGCCCTTCCGGGAGGTTCCGTGAAGCTTTCTTT. This sequence encodes CASSPSGRFREAFF.